The 27 T cell receptor beta chains below all came from one sample that was sequenced in a study. TCRdb reanalysed the RT-PCR reads using MiXCR and keeps one entry per CDR3 protein. The sample lists around 700,000 distinct CDR3 sequences; over 12% were seen once. Sequencing used memory CD4+ T cells from blood. Every receptor here comes from a female donor in good health, serving as a healthy control.

CDR3 protein: CASSGLAGLSTDTQYF. The CDR3 DNA is TGCGCCAGCAGCGGACTAGCGGGGCTAAGCACAGATACGCAGTATTTT. The rearrangement joins TRBV23-1 to TRBJ2-3; TRBD2 matches at 12 bases. TRBV23-1 is an open reading frame, and its role is uncertain. The CDR3 has 16 residues. Trimming cost V 6 bases and J 0 bases; bases outside gene matches: 4.

The genes are TRBV19 and TRBJ2-7, with D unclear. The V gene lost 6 bases and the J gene lost 3 bases, with 15 bases spanning the gap. From germline, CDR1 is LNHDA and CDR2 SQIVND (reference sequence). The CDR3 runs 14 residues. Written as DNA, the CDR3 is TGTGCCAGTAGCCTGAACAGACCCCACTACGAGCAGTACTTC. Protein: CASSLNRPHYEQYF. The full variable domain, completed using reference TRBV19 and TRBJ2-7, is DGGITQSPKYLFRKEGQNVTLSCEQNLNHDAMYWYRQDPGQGLRLIYYSQIVNDFQKGDIAEGYSVSREKKESFPLTVTSAQKNPTAFYLCASSLNRPHYEQYFGPGTRLTVT.

The sample holds many counts of this clonotype. The chain uses TRBV29-1 and TRBJ2-5; D gene ambiguous. Trimming cost V 4 bases and J 0 bases, with 3 bases left between them. Per germline, CDR1 SQVTM and CDR2 ANQGSEA. The CDR3 has 11 residues. CDR3 residues: CSVGYQETQYF. Written as DNA, the CDR3 is TGCAGCGTTGGCTACCAAGAGACCCAGTACTTC.

This chain connects TRBV4-3 to TRBJ2-1, with 8 bases fitting TRBD2. The trim removed 4 bases at V and 3 bases at J, leaving 8 bases unmatched. The CDR3 sequence is 16 residues long. Looked up from germline, CDR1 is LGHNA and CDR2 is YSLEER. CDR3 DNA sequence: TGCGCCAGCAGCCCATCGGGGCGGGGGGACTACAATGAGCAGTTCTTC. It translates to CASSPSGRGDYNEQFF.

The gene calls are TRBV20-1 and TRBJ1-2; TRBD1 is a possible D gene (6 bases). V lost 7 bases to trimming and J lost 4 bases, with 22 bases between them. This CDR3 has 15 residues. The germline V gene encodes CDR1 DFQATT and CDR2 SNEGSKA (reference sequence). CDR3 bases: TGCAGTGTTCTGGACAGCCAAACCCAGGCCTATGGCTACACCTTC. Translation gives CSVLDSQTQAYGYTF.

This clonotype occurred many times. CDR3 protein: CASSLAGGSDTQYF. In DNA form, the CDR3 reads TGCGCCAGCAGCCTAGCGGGAGGGTCAGATACGCAGTATTTT. The chain is built from TRBV5-1 and TRBJ2-3; 12 bases fit TRBD2. Losses at the gene ends were 4 bases for V and 4 bases for J; bases not matched to a gene: 1. The length of the CDR3 is 14 residues. Germline-derived CDR1 and CDR2 are SGHRS and YFSETQ.

The chain combines TRBV20-1 with TRBJ2-3; 14 nucleotides agree with TRBD2. This CDR3 is built from 18 residues. Germline-derived CDR1 and CDR2 are DFQATT and SNEGSKA (reference sequence). Trimming took 4 bases from V and 4 from J; bases not matched to a gene: 13. The chain's CDR3 is CSATGTSGSLGVADTQYF. CDR3 in DNA: TGCAGTGCTACCGGGACTAGCGGGAGTTTGGGGGTTGCAGATACGCAGTATTTT.

Ten or more counts support this clonotype. The rearrangement uses TRBV5-6 and TRBJ1-2; TRBD1 might be the D (5 bases). Germline lookup yields CDR1 SGHDT and CDR2 YYEEEE. With 4 bases removed from V and 0 bases from J, the gap between germline ends came to 7 bases. The CDR3 covers 13 residues. The CDR3 DNA reads TGTGCCAGCAGCCAGACAGCTAACTATGGCTACACCTTC. Protein: CASSQTANYGYTF.

This rearrangement joins TRBV28 to TRBJ2-2, with a weak D call TRBD2 (6 bases). CDR3 length: 13 amino acids. V was cut by 11 bases and J by 3 bases, with 13 bases left in between. Germline CDR1 and CDR2: MDHEN and SYDVKM. CDR3 nucleotide sequence: TGTGCCGGCTCCGGGACTCACACCGGGGAGCTGTTTTTT. Translation: CAGSGTHTGELFF.

The V and J genes are TRBV3-1 and TRBJ2-7; D call uncertain. The CDR3 is 11 amino acids. The germline gives CDR1 LGHDT, CDR2 YNNKEL (reference sequence). The V end was cut by 6 bases, the J end by 6 bases, with 9 bases between. Here the CDR3 DNA reads TGTGCCAGCAGTCACCTAGGCGAGCAGTACTTC. Protein sequence: CASSHLGEQYF.

About this clonotype itself: Possible read error: a much larger clone is one base away. The chain combines TRBV12-3 or TRBV12-4 with TRBJ2-2, with D possibly matching TRBD2 (7 bases). This CDR3 is 17 amino acids long. CDR3 nucleotides: TGTGCCGGCAGCCCTCGGGGGGCAGTTCAACGGACCGGGGAGCTGTTTTTT. Amino acid sequence: CAGSPRGAVQRTGELFF.

The V and J genes are TRBV5-1 and TRBJ1-1, with D perhaps matching TRBD1 (5 bases). V lost 5 bases, J lost 0 bases, and 11 bases lay in between. The CDR3 loop spans 14 amino acids. Germline V gene sequence: CDR1 SGHRS, CDR2 YFSETQ. The CDR3 DNA reads as TGCGCCAGCAGGGGGGACCTCATGAACACTGAAGCTTTCTTT. As protein: CASRGDLMNTEAFF. The whole variable domain, filled in from reference TRBV5-1 and TRBJ1-1, reads KAGVTQTPRYLIKTRGQQVTLSCSPISGHRSVSWYQQTPGQGLQFLFEYFSETQRNKGNFPGRFSGRQFSNSRSEMNVSTLELGDSALYLCASRGDLMNTEAFFGQGTRLTVV.

A few counts support this clonotype. The missing conserved phenylalanine or tryptophan at the end of this CDR3 makes a read error likely. Because the CDR3's place on the DNA is in doubt, the DNA is left out and the CDR3 is given as listed by TCRdb. This chain connects TRBV5-8 to TRBJ2-7; the DNA was not compared with TRBD1, the D call given in the table. The CDR3 has 13 residues if both end residues are counted. The germline CDR1 and CDR2 sequences are SGHTS and YDEGEE. This CDR3 is CASSYQTTPGGLG.

The chain links TRBV6-6 to TRBJ1-2, with TRBD1 as a possible D gene (6 bases). The CDR3 contains 17 residues. Germline V CDR1 and CDR2: MNHNY, SVGAGI (reference sequence). The V gene lost 2 bases and the J gene lost 2 bases, with 18 bases spanning the gap. The CDR3 loop is CASSYAAGQGLNYGYTF. The CDR3 nucleotides are TGTGCCAGCAGTTACGCGGCGGGGCAGGGGCTGAACTATGGCTACACCTTC.

The chain's CDR3 is CASSQDLLGRVSGYTF. Here the CDR3 DNA reads TGTGCCAGCAGCCAAGATCTATTGGGCAGGGTATCAGGCTACACCTTC. This sequence joins TRBV3-1 and TRBJ1-2; maybe TRBD1 (5 bases). V was clipped by 0 bases and J by 8 bases, with 19 bases between them. The germline CDR1 and CDR2 sequences are LGHDT and YNNKEL (reference sequence). This CDR3 comprises 16 residues.

The chain recombines TRBV11-2 with TRBJ2-7, with 7 nucleotides matching TRBD2. Germline loops: CDR1 SGHAT, CDR2 FQNNGV. The CDR3 covers 15 residues. Germline trimming cut 5 bases from V and 4 bases from J; bases unmatched to any gene: 11. This CDR3 is CASSPRLAVPYEQYF. Here the CDR3 DNA reads TGTGCCAGCAGCCCAAGACTAGCTGTCCCATACGAGCAGTACTTC.

J is TRBJ1-2 and V is TRBV21-1; TRBD1, the table's D call, lacks a check against the DNA. TRBV21-1 is shown as a pseudogene. This CDR3 spans 13 amino acids. DNA for the CDR3: TGTGCCAGCAGCACCCGGACAATCCGCGGCTACACCTTC. As protein: CASSTRTIRGYTF.

The chain recombines TRBV27 with TRBJ1-1, with a weak D call TRBD1 (6 bases). V lost 6 bases, J lost 4 bases, and 21 bases lay in between. The CDR3 is 16 residues long. Germline V gives CDR1 MNHEY, CDR2 SMNVEV (reference sequence). The DNA of the CDR3 is TGTGCCAGCAGCCCGCGGTGGGGGGGCGATGGCACTGAAGCTTTCTTT. Translation gives CASSPRWGGDGTEAFF.

This clonotype was counted at least ten times. The chain joins TRBV10-3 to TRBJ2-1, with 7 bases aligning to TRBD1. The germline CDR1 and CDR2 sequences are ENHRY and SYGVKD. Germline trimming cut 7 bases from V and 0 bases from J; bases unmatched to any gene: 3. The CDR3 consists of 14 residues. The CDR3 sequence is CAITGDSSYNEQFF. CDR3 sequence (DNA): TGTGCCATCACCGGGGACAGCTCCTACAATGAGCAGTTCTTC.

In this sample, this clonotype turned up a few times. The chain couples TRBV27 to TRBJ2-6, with 10 bases identical to TRBD2. The V gene's germline CDR1 is MNHEY and CDR2 SMNVEV (reference sequence). CDR3 length equals 18 residues. J lost 2 bases, V lost 4 bases, and 8 bases had no gene match. CDR3 DNA sequence: TGTGCCAGCAGTTCCTCAGCAGCGGGAGGGCCTGGGGCCAACGTCCTGACTTTC. It codes for CASSSSAAGGPGANVLTF.

The CDR3 region has the DNA TGTGCCAGCACCGGGACTAGCGGGGGCTCCTACAATGAGCAGTTCTTC. This gives the protein CASTGTSGGSYNEQFF. The genes are TRBV6-2 or TRBV6-3 and TRBJ2-1, with 14 bases identical to TRBD2. The CDR3 extends over 16 amino acids. V dropped 7 bases and J dropped 0; count of bases not matched to a gene: 2. Per germline, CDR1 MNHEY and CDR2 SVGEGT.

This clonotype was recorded a few times. The chain carries TRBV7-9 and TRBJ2-1; 11 bases agree with TRBD2. V was pared by 0 bases and J by 6 bases, with 4 bases of the junction left unmatched. Germline loops: CDR1 SEHNR, CDR2 FQNEAQ (reference sequence). The length of the CDR3 is 16 residues. In DNA, the CDR3 is TGTGCCAGCAGCTTAGCGCCCCTAGCGGGAGGCAATGAGCAGTTCTTC. Protein product: CASSLAPLAGGNEQFF.

This clonotype was seen more than once but under ten times. The chain recombines TRBV10-3 with TRBJ2-6, with unresolved D. CDR1 is ENHRY, CDR2 SYGVKD, per germline. The CDR3 covers 15 residues. Trimming took off 0 bases at V and 0 bases at J, with 3 bases between the two ends. The CDR3 sequence: CAISESSSGANVLTF. In DNA form, the CDR3 reads TGTGCCATCAGTGAGTCTAGCTCTGGGGCCAACGTCCTGACTTTC.

The CDR3: CASSSPGLRGDTQYF. CDR3 nucleotides: TGTGCCAGCAGTTCACCGGGTTTGAGAGGGGATACGCAGTATTTT. V gene TRBV28 combines with J gene TRBJ2-3; possible D gene TRBD2, 5 bases. V was clipped by 4 bases and J by 6 bases, with 17 bases between them. Germline lookup yields CDR1 MDHEN and CDR2 SYDVKM. The CDR3 has 15 residues. The entire variable domain, with the rest obtained from reference TRBV28 and TRBJ2-3, is as follows: DVKVTQSSRYLVKRTGEKVFLECVQDMDHENMFWYRQDPGLGLRLIYFSYDVKMKEKGDIPEGYSVSREKKERFSLILESASTNQTSMYLCASSSPGLRGDTQYFGPGTRLTVL.

V gene TRBV20-1 combines with J gene TRBJ2-7, with 12 bases matching TRBD2. The length of the CDR3 is 15 residues. V dropped 3 bases and J dropped 0; count of bases not matched to a gene: 3. The germline gives CDR1 DFQATT, CDR2 SNEGSKA (reference sequence). The CDR3 DNA sequence: TGCAGTGCTAGGGGGGGACTAGCGGGCTCCTACGAGCAGTACTTC. Amino acid sequence: CSARGGLAGSYEQYF.

In this sample, this clonotype turned up a few times. CDR3 region: CATSRESGFETQYF. In nucleotides, the CDR3 is TGTGCCACCAGCAGAGAGTCAGGGTTCGAGACCCAGTACTTC. The gene calls are TRBV15 and TRBJ2-5; D may be TRBD1 (5 bases). CDR3 length: 14 amino acids. Between the trimmed V and J ends, which lost 0 bases and 5 bases, there was a span of 10 bases. The germline V gene encodes CDR1 LNHNV and CDR2 YYDKDF (reference sequence).

This clonotype was seen ten or more times. The chain uses TRBV20-1 and TRBJ2-3, with 10 bases aligning to TRBD2. The CDR3 extends over 16 amino acids. Per the germline V gene, CDR1 is DFQATT and CDR2 is SNEGSKA (reference sequence). With 2 bases clipped from V and 5 bases from J, the junction kept 10 bases outside the gene matches. This CDR3 is CSARSPTKREGDTQYF. The CDR3 coding sequence is TGCAGTGCTAGATCTCCAACCAAGCGGGAGGGAGATACGCAGTATTTT.